This TCR beta chain appears in the sequencing data of a study of T-cell memory formation after mild COVID-19. Germline loops: CDR1 SGHRS, CDR2 YFSETQ. The CDR3 loop spans 15 amino acids. V was pared by 4 bases and J by 3 bases, with 8 bases of the junction left unmatched. Study outcomes and limitations: From day 15 to 85, contracting clones were balanced between CD4 and CD8, whereas later expanders leaned toward CD4+.

TCRdb re-called the 5' RACE reads through MiXCR, storing one row per CDR3 protein. The data hold hundreds of thousands of distinct CDR3 sequences, with 20% to 30% observed a single time. This clonotype was observed at least ten times. Its cognate antigen is unknown. The chain uses TRBV5-1 and TRBJ2-7; TRBD2 matches 9 bases. The sample was PBMCs or a T cell subset sorted from them (not recorded which). This receptor was taken from an adult woman who had mild COVID-19 (a few samples of this study predate the infection). Cell type and time point are not known. CDR3: CASSPKEAGGYEQYF. The CDR3 nucleotides are TGCGCCAGCAGCCCGAAGGAAGCGGGAGGCTACGAGCAGTACTTC.